The clone carrying this T cell receptor (beta chain) was recorded many times. Its antigen is still unknown. 5'RACE, which relied on constant-segment primers, yielded TCR alpha and TCR beta cDNA libraries carrying sample barcodes and UMIs. TCRdb independently ran MiXCR on the 5' RACE reads; one entry per CDR3 protein. The sample yields 220,000 or so distinct CDR3 sequences, more than 8% seen once. The sample is drawn from a study of T-cell memory formation after mild COVID-19. Study-wide results and limits: Memory sampled before infection contained some responding clones, suggesting cross-reactive memory joined. Clones that got smaller from day 15 to 85 had even CD4/CD8, while clones growing later tipped toward CD4+.

V lost 5 bases to trimming and J lost 0 bases; unmatched junction nucleotides: 9. Germline CDR1 is SGHVS and CDR2 is FQNEAQ. The length of the CDR3 is 16 residues. The chain employs TRBV7-8 and TRBJ2-7; 8 bases line up with TRBD2. The source material was PBMCs or a T cell subset sorted from them (not recorded which). The receptor's source is a man aged 18 to 30 who had mild COVID-19 (a few samples of this study predate the infection). Cell type and time point are not known. Here the CDR3 reads CASSARTSYSSYEQYF. DNA for the CDR3: TGTGCCAGCAGCGCCAGGACTAGCTACAGCTCCTACGAGCAGTACTTC.